Reported below is one T cell receptor beta chain. The target antigen is unknown. The record originates from a study of long-term antiretroviral therapy in people with HIV. The CDR3 is 13 residues long. Germline V gene data show CDR1 as SGHRS and CDR2 as YFSETQ. V shed 2 bases and J shed 4 bases, with 8 bases lying between them. Overall study findings and caveats: Among HIV repertoires, CDR3 length ranges were narrower than those of controls.

Version v3.0 of the immunoSEQ assay was performed at survey level. TCRdb's table, derived via immunoSEQ multiplex PCR, lists solely in-frame clones and lacks some. The sample consists of about 36,000 clones, approximately 80% of them appearing once. This clonotype originated in a young man with HIV. This chain links TRBV5-1 with TRBJ2-3; perhaps TRBD1 as D (5 bases). The specimen comprised unsorted PBMCs, sampled 0.6 years after starting antiretroviral therapy. The CDR3 protein is CASSFGAADTQYF. CDR3 nucleotide sequence: TGCGCCAGCAGCTTTGGGGCCGCAGATACGCAGTATTTT.